This TCR beta chain was sequenced for a study of T-cell reconstitution after alpha-beta-depleted transplantation in children. Preparation of the TCRbeta library was carried out with unique molecular identifiers. Via MiXCR, TCRdb re-called the PCR reads, giving one row per CDR3 protein. Here the sample spans about 540,000 distinct CDR3 sequences, around 20% being singletons. CDR3 length: 16 amino acids. With V trimmed by 0 bases and J by 10 bases, 4 bases remained unmatched. Germline CDR1 and CDR2: MGHRA and YSYEKL. The table lists this clonotype with a few counts. The source is a human donor who donated a stem cell graft to a child with acute lymphoblastic leukemia. This chain uses TRBV4-1 with TRBJ2-1; TRBD2 matches at 15 bases. Sequenced here: PBMCs from the stem cell graft donor, sampled from the stem cell graft. DNA for the CDR3: TGCGCCAGCAGCCAAGATCCAGGACTAGCGGGAGGGGAGCAGTTCTTC. The encoded protein is CASSQDPGLAGGEQFF.